This T cell receptor (beta chain) was obtained from a study of shared T cell receptors in the human thymus. TCRdb's table, derived via immunoSEQ multiplex PCR, lists solely in-frame clones and lacks some. The table shows some 700,000 clones, with roughly 90% occurring only once. Germline V CDR1 and CDR2: ENHRY, SYGVKD. The V end lost 6 bases, the J end lost 6 bases, and 17 bases lay between the germline ends. This CDR3 is built from 15 residues. These data were also filed under a second study, of human thymus T cells. According to that study: Each of the donors was a healthy Finnish infant who was undergoing open corrective cardiac surgery for congenital heart defects. Usage of V and J genes appeared biased in thymic and blood repertoires. As related research reported, thymic repertoires overlapped highly among unrelated individuals.

The source is a boy in the first two years of life with a congenital heart defect. V and J are TRBV10-3 and TRBJ2-2; perhaps TRBD2 as D (6 bases). The sample was thymocytes. CDR3 DNA sequence: TGTGCCATCAGCACCTCTAGCGCCAATCCCGGGGAGCTGTTTTTT. Its protein product is CAISTSSANPGELFF.